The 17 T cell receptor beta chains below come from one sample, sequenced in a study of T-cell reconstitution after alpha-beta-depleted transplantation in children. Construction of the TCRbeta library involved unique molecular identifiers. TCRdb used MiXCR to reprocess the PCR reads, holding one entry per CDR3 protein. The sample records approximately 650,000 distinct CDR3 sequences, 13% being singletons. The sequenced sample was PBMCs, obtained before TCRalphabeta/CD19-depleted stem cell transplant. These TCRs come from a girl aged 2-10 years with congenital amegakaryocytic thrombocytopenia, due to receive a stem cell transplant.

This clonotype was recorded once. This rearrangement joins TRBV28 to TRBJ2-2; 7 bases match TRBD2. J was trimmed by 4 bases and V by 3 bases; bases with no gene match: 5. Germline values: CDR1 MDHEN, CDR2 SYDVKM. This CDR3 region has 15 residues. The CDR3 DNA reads TGTGCCAGCAGTTTCTCGGGGAGGGCCACCGGGGAGCTGTTTTTT. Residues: CASSFSGRATGELFF.

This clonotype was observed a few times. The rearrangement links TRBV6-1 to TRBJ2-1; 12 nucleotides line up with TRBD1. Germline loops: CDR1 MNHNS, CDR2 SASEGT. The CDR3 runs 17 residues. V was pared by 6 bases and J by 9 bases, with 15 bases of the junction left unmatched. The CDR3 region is CASRALAGTGGLAEQFF. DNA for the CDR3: TGTGCCAGCAGAGCTCTTGCCGGGACAGGGGGCCTTGCTGAGCAGTTCTTC.

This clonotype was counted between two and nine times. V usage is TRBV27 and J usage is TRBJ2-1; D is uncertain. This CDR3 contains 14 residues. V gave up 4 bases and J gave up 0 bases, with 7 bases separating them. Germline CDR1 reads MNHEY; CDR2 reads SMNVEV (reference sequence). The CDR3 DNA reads TGTGCCAGCAGTTCCTCCAGCTCCTACAATGAGCAGTTCTTC. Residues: CASSSSSSYNEQFF.

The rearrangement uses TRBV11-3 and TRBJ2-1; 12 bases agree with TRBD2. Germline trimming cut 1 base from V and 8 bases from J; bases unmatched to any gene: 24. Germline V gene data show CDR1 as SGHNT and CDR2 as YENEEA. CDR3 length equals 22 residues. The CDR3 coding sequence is TGTGCCAGCAGCTTAGGCAGAGGCCTAGCGGGAGGGCCAATGAGTCGGGCTTATGAGCAGTTCTTC. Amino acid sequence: CASSLGRGLAGGPMSRAYEQFF.

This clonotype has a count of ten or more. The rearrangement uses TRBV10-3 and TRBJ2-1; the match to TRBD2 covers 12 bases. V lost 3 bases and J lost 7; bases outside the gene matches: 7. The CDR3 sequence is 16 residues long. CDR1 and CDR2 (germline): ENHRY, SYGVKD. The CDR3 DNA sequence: TGTGCCATCAGTGACCTACTAGCGGGAGGTCCAAATGAGCAGTTCTTC. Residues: CAISDLLAGGPNEQFF.

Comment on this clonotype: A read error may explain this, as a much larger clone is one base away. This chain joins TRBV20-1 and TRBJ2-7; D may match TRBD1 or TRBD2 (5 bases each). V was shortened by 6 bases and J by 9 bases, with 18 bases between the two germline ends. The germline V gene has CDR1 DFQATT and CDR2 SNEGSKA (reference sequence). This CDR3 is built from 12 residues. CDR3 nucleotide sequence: TGCAGTGCCGGGGCGGCTGGACGGGTGCAGTACTTC. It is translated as CSAGAAGRVQYF.

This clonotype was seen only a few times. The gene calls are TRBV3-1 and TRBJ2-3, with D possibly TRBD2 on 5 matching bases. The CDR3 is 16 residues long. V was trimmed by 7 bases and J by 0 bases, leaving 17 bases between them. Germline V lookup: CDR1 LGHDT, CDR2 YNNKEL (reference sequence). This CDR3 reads CASTTAAGQSTDTQYF. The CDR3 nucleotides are TGTGCCAGCACCACAGCGGCGGGCCAGAGCACAGATACGCAGTATTTT.

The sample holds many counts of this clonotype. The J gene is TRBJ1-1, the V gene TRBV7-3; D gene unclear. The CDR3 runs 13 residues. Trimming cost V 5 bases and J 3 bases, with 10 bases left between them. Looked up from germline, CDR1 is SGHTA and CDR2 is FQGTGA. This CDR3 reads CASSRNRDTEAFF. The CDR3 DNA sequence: TGTGCCAGCAGCAGAAACAGAGACACTGAAGCTTTCTTT.

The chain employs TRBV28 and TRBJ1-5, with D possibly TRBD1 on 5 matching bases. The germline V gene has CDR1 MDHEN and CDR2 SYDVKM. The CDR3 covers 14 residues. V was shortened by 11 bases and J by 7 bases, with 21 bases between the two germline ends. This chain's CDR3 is CASGGQGGDQPQHF. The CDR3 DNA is TGTGCCTCCGGTGGGCAGGGCGGGGACCAGCCCCAGCATTTT.

CDR3: CASSPLGAGVWYEQYF. CDR3 DNA sequence: TGTGCCAGCAGTCCCTTGGGCGCGGGAGTCTGGTACGAGCAGTACTTC. J is TRBJ2-7 and V is TRBV28; 7 nucleotides match TRBD2. The germline V gene has CDR1 MDHEN and CDR2 SYDVKM. The CDR3 has 16 amino acids. Trimming took 5 bases from V and 4 from J; bases not matched to a gene: 14.

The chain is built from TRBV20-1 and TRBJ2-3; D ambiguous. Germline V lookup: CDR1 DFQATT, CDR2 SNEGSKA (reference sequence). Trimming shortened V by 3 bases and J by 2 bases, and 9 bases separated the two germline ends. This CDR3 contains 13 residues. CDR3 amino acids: CSASLVTTDTQYF. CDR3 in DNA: TGCAGTGCTAGTTTGGTGACCACAGATACGCAGTATTTT.

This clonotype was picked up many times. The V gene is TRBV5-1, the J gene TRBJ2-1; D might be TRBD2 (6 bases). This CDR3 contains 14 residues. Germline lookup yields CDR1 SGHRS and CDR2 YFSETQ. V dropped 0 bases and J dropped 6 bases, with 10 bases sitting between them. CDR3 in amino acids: CASSLVSGGNEQFF. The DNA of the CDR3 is TGCGCCAGCAGCTTGGTATCCGGGGGCAATGAGCAGTTCTTC. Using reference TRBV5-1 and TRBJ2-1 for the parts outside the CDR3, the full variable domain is KAGVTQTPRYLIKTRGQQVTLSCSPISGHRSVSWYQQTPGQGLQFLFEYFSETQRNKGNFPGRFSGRQFSNSRSEMNVSTLELGDSALYLCASSLVSGGNEQFFGPGTRLTVL.

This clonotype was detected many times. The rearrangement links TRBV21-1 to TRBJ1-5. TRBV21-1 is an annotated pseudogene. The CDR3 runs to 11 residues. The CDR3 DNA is TGTGCCAGCAGCAAAGATCAGCCCCAGCATTTT. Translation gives CASSKDQPQHF.

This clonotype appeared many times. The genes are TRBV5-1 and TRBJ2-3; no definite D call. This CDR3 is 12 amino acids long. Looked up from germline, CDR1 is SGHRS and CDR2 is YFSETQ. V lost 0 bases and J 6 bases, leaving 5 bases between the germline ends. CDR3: CASSLAVDTQYF. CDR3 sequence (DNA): TGCGCCAGCAGCTTGGCCGTGGATACGCAGTATTTT.

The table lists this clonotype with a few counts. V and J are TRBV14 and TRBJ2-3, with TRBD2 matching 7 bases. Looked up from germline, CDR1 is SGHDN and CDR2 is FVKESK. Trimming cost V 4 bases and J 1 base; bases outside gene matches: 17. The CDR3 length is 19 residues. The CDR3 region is CASSLTTRREITGTDTQYF. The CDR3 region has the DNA TGTGCCAGCAGCCTCACGACTAGGCGGGAGATCACAGGCACAGATACGCAGTATTTT.

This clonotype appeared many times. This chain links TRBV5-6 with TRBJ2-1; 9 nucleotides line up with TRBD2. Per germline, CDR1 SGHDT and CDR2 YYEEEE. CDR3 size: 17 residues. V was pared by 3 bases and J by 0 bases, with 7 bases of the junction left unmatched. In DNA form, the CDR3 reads TGTGCCAGCAGCTCACCTTTTAGCGGGAGCTCCTACAATGAGCAGTTCTTC. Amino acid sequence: CASSSPFSGSSYNEQFF. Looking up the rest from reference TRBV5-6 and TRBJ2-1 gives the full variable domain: DAGVTQSPTHLIKTRGQQVTLRCSPKSGHDTVSWYQQALGQGPQFIFQYYEEEERQRGNFPDRFSGHQFPNYSSELNVNALLLGDSALYLCASSSPFSGSSYNEQFFGPGTRLTVL.

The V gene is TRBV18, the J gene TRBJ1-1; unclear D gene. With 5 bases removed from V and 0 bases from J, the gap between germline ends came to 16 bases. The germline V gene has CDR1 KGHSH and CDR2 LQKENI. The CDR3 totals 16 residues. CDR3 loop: CASSRTSGLMNTEAFF. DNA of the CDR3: TGTGCCAGCTCAAGGACGTCCGGTCTAATGAACACTGAAGCTTTCTTT.